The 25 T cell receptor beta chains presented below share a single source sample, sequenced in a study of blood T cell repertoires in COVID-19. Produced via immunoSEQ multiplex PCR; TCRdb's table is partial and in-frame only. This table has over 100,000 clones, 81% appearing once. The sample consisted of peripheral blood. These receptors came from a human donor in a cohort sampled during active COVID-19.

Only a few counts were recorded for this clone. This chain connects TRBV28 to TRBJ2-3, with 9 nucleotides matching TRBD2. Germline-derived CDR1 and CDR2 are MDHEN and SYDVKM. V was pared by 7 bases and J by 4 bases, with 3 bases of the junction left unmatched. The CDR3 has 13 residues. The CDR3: CASNGLASDTQYF. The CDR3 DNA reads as TGTGCCAGCAACGGACTAGCGTCAGATACGCAGTATTTT.

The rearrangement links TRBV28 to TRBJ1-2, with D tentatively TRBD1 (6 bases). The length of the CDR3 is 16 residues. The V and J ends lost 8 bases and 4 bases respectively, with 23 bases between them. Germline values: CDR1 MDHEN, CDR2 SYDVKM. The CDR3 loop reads CASHTAGTPLGYGYTF. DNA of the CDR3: TGTGCCAGCCATACCGCCGGGACACCCTTGGGCTATGGCTACACCTTC.

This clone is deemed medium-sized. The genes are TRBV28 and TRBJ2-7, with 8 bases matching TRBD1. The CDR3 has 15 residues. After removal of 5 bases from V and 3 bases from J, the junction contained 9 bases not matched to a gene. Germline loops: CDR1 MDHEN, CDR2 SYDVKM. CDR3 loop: CASSLPGTGNYEQYF. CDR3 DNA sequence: TGTGCCAGCAGTCTACCCGGGACAGGAAACTACGAGCAGTACTTC.

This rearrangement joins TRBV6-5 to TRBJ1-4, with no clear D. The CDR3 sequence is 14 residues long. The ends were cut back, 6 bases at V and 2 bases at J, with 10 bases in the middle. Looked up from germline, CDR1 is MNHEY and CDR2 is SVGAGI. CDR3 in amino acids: CASSRRSTNEKLFF. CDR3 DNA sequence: TGTGCCAGCAGCCGCCGGTCGACTAATGAAAAACTGTTTTTT.

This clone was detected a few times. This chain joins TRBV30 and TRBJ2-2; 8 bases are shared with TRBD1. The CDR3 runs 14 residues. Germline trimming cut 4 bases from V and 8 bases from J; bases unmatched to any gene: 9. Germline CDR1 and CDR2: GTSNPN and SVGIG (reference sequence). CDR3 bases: TGTGCCTGGAACGCGGACAGGGAAGCTGGGGAGCTGTTTTTT. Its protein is CAWNADREAGELFF. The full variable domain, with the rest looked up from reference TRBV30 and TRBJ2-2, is SQTIHQWPATLVQPVGSPLSLECTVEGTSNPNLYWYRQAAGRGLQLLFYSVGIGQISSEVPQNLSASRPQDRQFILSSKKLLLSDSGFYLCAWNADREAGELFFGEGSRLTVL.

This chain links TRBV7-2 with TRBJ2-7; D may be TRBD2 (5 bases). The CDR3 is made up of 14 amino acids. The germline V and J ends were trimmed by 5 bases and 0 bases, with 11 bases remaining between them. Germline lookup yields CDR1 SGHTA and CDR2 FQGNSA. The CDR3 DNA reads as TGTGCCAGCAGCGGTCCAAGCGGCTCCTACGAGCAGTACTTC. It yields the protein CASSGPSGSYEQYF.

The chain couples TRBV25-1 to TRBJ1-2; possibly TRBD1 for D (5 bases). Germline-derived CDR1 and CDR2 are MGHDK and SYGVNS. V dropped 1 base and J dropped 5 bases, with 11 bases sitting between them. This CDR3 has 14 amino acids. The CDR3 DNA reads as TGTGCCAGCAGTGAATGGCATGGGGCATATGGCTACACCTTC. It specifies CASSEWHGAYGYTF.

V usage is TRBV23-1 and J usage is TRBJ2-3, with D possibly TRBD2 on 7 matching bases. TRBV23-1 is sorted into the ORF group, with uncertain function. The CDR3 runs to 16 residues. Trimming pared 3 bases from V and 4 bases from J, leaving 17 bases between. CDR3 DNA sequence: TGCGCCAGCAGTCAGAGAAGGGGCGGGGGCCCAGATACGCAGTATTTT. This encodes CASSQRRGGGPDTQYF.

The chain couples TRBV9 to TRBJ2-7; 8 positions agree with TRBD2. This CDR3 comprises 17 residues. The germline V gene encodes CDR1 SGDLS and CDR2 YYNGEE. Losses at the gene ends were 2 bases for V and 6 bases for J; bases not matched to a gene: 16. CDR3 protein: CASSVSSGLAGYTEQYF. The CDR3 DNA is TGTGCCAGCAGCGTTAGCTCGGGTCTAGCGGGCTATACCGAGCAGTACTTC.

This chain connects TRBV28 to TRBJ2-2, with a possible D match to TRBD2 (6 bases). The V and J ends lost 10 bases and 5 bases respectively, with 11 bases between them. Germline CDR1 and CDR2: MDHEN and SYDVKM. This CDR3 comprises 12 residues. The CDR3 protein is CATRLATGELFF. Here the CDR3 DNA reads TGTGCCACCAGGCTAGCGACCGGGGAGCTGTTTTTT.

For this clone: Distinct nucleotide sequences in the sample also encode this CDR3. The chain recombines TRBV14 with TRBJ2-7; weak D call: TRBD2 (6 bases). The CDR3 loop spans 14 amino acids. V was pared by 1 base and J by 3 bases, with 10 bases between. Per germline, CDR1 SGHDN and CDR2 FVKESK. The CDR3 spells CASSQGRGIYEQYF. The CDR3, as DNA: TGTGCCAGCAGCCAAGGGAGGGGAATCTACGAGCAGTACTTC. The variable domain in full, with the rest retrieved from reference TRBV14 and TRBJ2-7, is EAGVTQFPSHSVIEKGQTVTLRCDPISGHDNLYWYRRVMGKEIKFLLHFVKESKQDESGMPNNRFLAERTGGTYSTLKVQPAELEDSGVYFCASSQGRGIYEQYFGPGTRLTVT.

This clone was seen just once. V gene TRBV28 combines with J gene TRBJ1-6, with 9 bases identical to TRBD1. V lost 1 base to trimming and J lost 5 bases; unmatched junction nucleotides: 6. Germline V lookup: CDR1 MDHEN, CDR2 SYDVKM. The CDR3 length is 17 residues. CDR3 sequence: CASSLFYRGPNNSPLHF. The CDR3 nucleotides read TGTGCCAGCAGTTTATTTTACAGGGGGCCTAATAATTCACCCCTCCACTTT.

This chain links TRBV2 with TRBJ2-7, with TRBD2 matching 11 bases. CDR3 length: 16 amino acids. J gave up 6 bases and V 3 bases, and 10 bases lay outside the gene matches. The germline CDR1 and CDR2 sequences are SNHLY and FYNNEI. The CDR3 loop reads CASSEARLAGNFEQYF. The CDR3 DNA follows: TGTGCCAGCAGTGAGGCGAGACTAGCGGGAAATTTCGAGCAGTACTTC.

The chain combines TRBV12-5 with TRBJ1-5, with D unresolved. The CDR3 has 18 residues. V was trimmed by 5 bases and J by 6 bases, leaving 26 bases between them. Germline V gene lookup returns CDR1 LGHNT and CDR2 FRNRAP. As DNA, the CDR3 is TGTGCTAGTGGTCCAACTTGGAGAGGGCGGTCAGCGGGTCAGCCCCAGCATTTT. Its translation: CASGPTWRGRSAGQPQHF.

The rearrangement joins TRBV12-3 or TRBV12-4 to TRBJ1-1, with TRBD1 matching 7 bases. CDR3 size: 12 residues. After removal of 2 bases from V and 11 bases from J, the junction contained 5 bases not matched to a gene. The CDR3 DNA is TGTGCCAGCAGTTTACGACAGGGATACGCTTTCTTT. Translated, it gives CASSLRQGYAFF.

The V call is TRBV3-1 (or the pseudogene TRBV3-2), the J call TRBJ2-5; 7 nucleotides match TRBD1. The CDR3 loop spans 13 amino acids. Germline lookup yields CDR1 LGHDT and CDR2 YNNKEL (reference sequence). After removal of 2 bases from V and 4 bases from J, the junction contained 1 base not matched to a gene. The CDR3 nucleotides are TGTGCCAGCAGCCAAACAGGGGTAGAGACCCAGTACTTC. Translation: CASSQTGVETQYF.

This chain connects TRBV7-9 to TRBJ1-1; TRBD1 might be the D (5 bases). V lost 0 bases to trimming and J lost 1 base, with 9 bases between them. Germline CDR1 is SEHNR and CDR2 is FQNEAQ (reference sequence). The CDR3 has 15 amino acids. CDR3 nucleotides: TGTGCCAGCAGCTTAGCGGGGGGGTCGAACACTGAAGCTTTCTTT. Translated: CASSLAGGSNTEAFF.

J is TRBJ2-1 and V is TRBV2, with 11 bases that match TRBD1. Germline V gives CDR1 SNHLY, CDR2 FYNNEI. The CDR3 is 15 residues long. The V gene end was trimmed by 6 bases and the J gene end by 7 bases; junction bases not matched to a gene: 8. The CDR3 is CASRPGQGALNEQFF. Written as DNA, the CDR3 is TGTGCCAGCAGACCCGGACAGGGGGCCCTAAATGAGCAGTTCTTC.

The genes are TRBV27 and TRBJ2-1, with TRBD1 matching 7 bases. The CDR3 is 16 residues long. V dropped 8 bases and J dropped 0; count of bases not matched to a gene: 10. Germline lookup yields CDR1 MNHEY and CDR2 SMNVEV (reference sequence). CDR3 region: CASASNRDSSYNEQFF. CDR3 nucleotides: TGTGCCAGCGCCTCGAACCGGGACAGCTCCTACAATGAGCAGTTCTTC.

The CDR3 sequence is CASSPESAGNYGYTF. The CDR3 nucleotides are TGTGCCAGCAGCCCCGAATCGGCAGGGAACTATGGCTACACCTTC. J is TRBJ1-2 and V is TRBV6-5; tentative D call: TRBD1 (5 bases). The CDR3 runs to 15 residues. Trimming shortened V by 6 bases and J by 2 bases, and 16 bases separated the two germline ends. Germline V gives CDR1 MNHEY, CDR2 SVGAGI.

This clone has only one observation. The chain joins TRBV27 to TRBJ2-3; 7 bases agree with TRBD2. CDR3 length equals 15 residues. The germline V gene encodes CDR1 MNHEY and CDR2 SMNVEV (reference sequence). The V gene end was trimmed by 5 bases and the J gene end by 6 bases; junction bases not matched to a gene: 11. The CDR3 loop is CASSHGLEAWDTQYF. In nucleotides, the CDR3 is TGTGCCAGCAGTCACGGACTAGAGGCGTGGGATACGCAGTATTTT.

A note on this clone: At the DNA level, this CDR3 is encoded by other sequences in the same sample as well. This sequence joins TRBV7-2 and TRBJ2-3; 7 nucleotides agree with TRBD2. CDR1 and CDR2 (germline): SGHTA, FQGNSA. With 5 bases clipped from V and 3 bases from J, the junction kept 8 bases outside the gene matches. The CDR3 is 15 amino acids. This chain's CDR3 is CASSEIAGGTDTQYF. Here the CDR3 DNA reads TGTGCCAGCAGCGAGATAGCGGGCGGGACAGATACGCAGTATTTT.

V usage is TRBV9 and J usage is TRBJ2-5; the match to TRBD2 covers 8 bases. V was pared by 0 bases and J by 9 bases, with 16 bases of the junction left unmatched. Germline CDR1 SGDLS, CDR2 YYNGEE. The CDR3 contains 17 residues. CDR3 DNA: TGTGCCAGCAGCGTAGACGGGGGGGCGGGAGAGCTGGGGGCCCAGTACTTC. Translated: CASSVDGGAGELGAQYF.

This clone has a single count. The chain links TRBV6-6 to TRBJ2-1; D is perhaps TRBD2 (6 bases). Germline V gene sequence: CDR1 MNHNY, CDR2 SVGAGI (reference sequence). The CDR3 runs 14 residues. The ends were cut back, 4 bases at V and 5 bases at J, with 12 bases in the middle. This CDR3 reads CASSSGTSDNEQFF. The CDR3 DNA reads TGTGCCAGCAGTTCGGGGACTTCCGACAATGAGCAGTTCTTC.

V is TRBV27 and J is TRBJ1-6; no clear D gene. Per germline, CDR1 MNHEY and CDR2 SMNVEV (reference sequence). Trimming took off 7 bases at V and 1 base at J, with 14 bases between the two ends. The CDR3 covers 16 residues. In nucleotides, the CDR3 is TGTGCCAGCACCGAAGTATGGAGGTCCTATAATTCACCCCTCCACTTT. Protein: CASTEVWRSYNSPLHF.